This TCR beta chain comes out of a study of T cell repertoires in cytomegalovirus infection. Study-level background: CMV infection and matching HLA type were both indicated by public TCR beta signatures.

V dropped 5 bases and J dropped 3 bases, with 15 bases sitting between them. The CDR3 spans 15 residues. Germline values: CDR1 SGHNT, CDR2 YENEEA. TCRdb redid the calling of the reads with MiXCR, one entry per CDR3 protein. The table shows some 120,000 distinct CDR3 sequences, with approximately 30% occurring only once. This clonotype was observed a handful of times. Its antigen is unidentified. The V gene is TRBV11-3, the J gene TRBJ2-3; the D gene is possibly TRBD1 (7 bases). The sample here was CD8+ T cells from cultured PBMCs, taken from culture after CMV antigen stimulation. The receptor comes from a human donor in good health (CMV status not recorded). Some clones in this sample may be carry-over from other donors' samples. The CDR3 region is CASSPSRGETDTQYF. The CDR3 nucleotides are TGTGCCAGCAGCCCTAGCAGGGGGGAGACAGATACGCAGTATTTT.